The rows below give T cell receptor beta chains drawn from one sample of a study of T-cell memory formation after mild COVID-19. From the 5' RACE reads, TCRdb called clonotypes with MiXCR, one entry per CDR3 protein. The top ten hold roughly 23% of the sample, which has 250,000 to 350,000 distinct CDR3 sequences, 14% seen once. The source material was PBMCs or a T cell subset sorted from them (not recorded which). The source of these receptors is a man aged 18-30 years who had mild COVID-19 (a few samples of this study predate the infection). Cell type and time point are not known. The CDR3 runs from the conserved cysteine through the conserved F or W. A D gene is named only where the DNA matches it firmly. The size entry is marked missing in some rows and otherwise reads once, few, many or a size class.

j_gene | d_gene | abundance | v_gene | CDR3aa | CDR3nt
TRBJ2-4 | . | . | TRBV19 | CASSIGMSKLLAKNIQYF | TGTGCCAGTAGTATAGGGATGTCTAAACTCCTAGCCAAAAACATTCAGTACTTC
TRBJ2-5 | . | . | TRBV7-7 | CASSLIVEETQYF | TGTGCCAGCAGCTTAATTGTTGAAGAGACCCAGTACTTC
TRBJ2-3 | . | many | TRBV4-2 | CASSSRGAPDTQYF | TGTGCCAGCAGTTCCAGGGGAGCCCCAGATACGCAGTATTTT
TRBJ2-3 | TRBD2 | few | TRBV7-2 | CASSDWTSGADTQYF | TGTGCCAGCAGCGACTGGACGAGCGGGGCAGATACGCAGTATTTT
TRBJ2-5 | . | few | TRBV5-1 | CASRVGYTRRETQYF | TGCGCCAGCAGGGTGGGGTACACCCGGCGAGAGACCCAGTACTTC
TRBJ2-4 | . | . | TRBV28 | CASSLSGSAKNIQYF | TGTGCCAGCAGTTTGTCGGGTTCAGCCAAAAACATTCAGTACTTC
TRBJ1-2 | TRBD1 | . | TRBV29-1 | CSVPPGGQGARGYTF | TGCAGCGTACCCCCCGGGGGGCAGGGGGCTAGAGGCTACACCTTC
TRBJ1-2 | TRBD1 | . | TRBV7-9 | CASSPKTGANYGYTF | TGTGCCAGCAGCCCGAAGACAGGGGCTAACTATGGCTACACCTTC
TRBJ1-3 | . | few | TRBV11-2 | CASSPRGYGNTIYF | TGTGCCAGCAGCCCCCGGGGGTATGGAAACACCATATATTTT
TRBJ2-3 | . | many | TRBV7-9 | CASSFQGGIPDTQYF | TGTGCCAGCAGCTTTCAGGGAGGAATTCCAGATACGCAGTATTTT
TRBJ1-4 | TRBD1 | few | TRBV7-9 | CASSPRGLGEKLFF | TGTGCCAGCAGCCCTAGGGGGCTCGGGGAAAAACTGTTTTTT
TRBJ1-5 | . | few | TRBV27 | CASSPFAGFSNQPQHF | TGTGCCAGCAGTCCATTCGCCGGGTTTAGCAATCAGCCCCAGCATTTT
TRBJ1-1 | TRBD1 | . | TRBV9 | CASSISPGTGGTEAFF | TGTGCCAGCAGCATATCACCGGGGACAGGGGGCACTGAAGCTTTCTTT
TRBJ2-5 | TRBD2 | . | TRBV7-9 | CASSSPGTSGGMGETQYF | TGTGCCAGCAGCTCCCCTGGGACTAGCGGGGGCATGGGGGAGACCCAGTACTTC
TRBJ2-7 | TRBD1 | few | TRBV4-3 | CASSPEPSGTGYEQYF | TGCGCCAGCAGCCCGGAGCCCTCGGGGACAGGCTACGAGCAGTACTTC
TRBJ2-5 | TRBD2 | . | TRBV9 | CASSFGTSGGAGETQYF | TGTGCCAGCAGCTTCGGGACTAGCGGGGGGGCCGGCGAGACCCAGTACTTC
TRBJ1-2 | . | many | TRBV10-3 | CAISESEGGYGYTF | TGTGCCATCAGTGAGTCGGAGGGGGGCTATGGCTACACCTTC
TRBJ1-2 | . | many | TRBV12-3/TRBV12-4 | CASSTLGGPKAGSGYTF | TGTGCCAGCAGTACCTTGGGCGGGCCTAAGGCGGGGAGTGGCTACACCTTC
TRBJ1-2 | . | . | TRBV5-1 | CASSEQGGYGYTF | TGCGCCAGCAGCGAACAGGGAGGCTATGGCTACACCTTC
TRBJ2-5 | . | . | TRBV2 | CASSGFPLRQETQYF | TGTGCCAGCAGTGGGTTCCCCCTTCGACAAGAGACCCAGTACTTC
TRBJ1-1 | TRBD1 | few | TRBV29-1 | CSVLKTGRTEAFF | TGCAGCGTTTTAAAGACAGGGAGAACTGAAGCTTTCTTT
TRBJ2-3 | . | . | TRBV5-1 | CASSSLPGLSTDTQYF | TGCGCCAGCAGCTCGTTACCGGGACTGAGCACAGATACGCAGTATTTT
TRBJ2-1 | . | . | TRBV20-1 | CSARGHDNEQFF | TGCAGTGCTAGAGGCCACGACAATGAGCAGTTCTTC
TRBJ1-5 | TRBD1 | . | TRBV5-5 | CASSEDRVWGNQPQHF | TGTGCCAGCAGCGAGGACAGGGTTTGGGGCAATCAGCCCCAGCATTTT
TRBJ2-5 | . | . | TRBV6-5 | CASTNTVEIGSEETQYF | TGTGCCAGCACTAACACGGTGGAGATAGGCTCGGAAGAGACCCAGTACTTC
TRBJ1-2 | . | few | TRBV4-3 | CASSQAGGYGYTF | TGCGCCAGCAGCCAAGCGGGGGGCTATGGCTACACCTTC
TRBJ1-1 | . | few | TRBV5-1 | CASSPRDTNTEAFF | TGCGCCAGCAGCCCAAGGGACACGAACACTGAAGCTTTCTTT
TRBJ2-7 | . | . | TRBV14 | CASGDGSGYEQYF | TGTGCCAGCGGGGACGGATCTGGGTACGAGCAGTACTTC
TRBJ1-6 | . | . | TRBV6-5 | CASSSGGEGNSPLHF | TGTGCCAGCAGTTCCGGGGGCGAGGGAAATTCACCCCTCCACTTT
TRBJ2-7 | . | . | TRBV7-2 | CASSGTYSYEQYF | TGTGCCAGCAGCGGGACTTACAGCTACGAGCAGTACTTC
TRBJ1-1 | . | . | TRBV5-6 | CASSPRWGFEAFF | TGTGCCAGCAGCCCAAGGTGGGGTTTTGAAGCTTTCTTT
TRBJ2-1 | TRBD1 | . | TRBV10-1 | CASSFQTGVQFF | TGCGCCAGCAGCTTTCAGACAGGGGTGCAGTTCTTC
TRBJ1-1 | TRBD1 | once | TRBV7-2 | CASSRSGTGLGGAFF | TGTGCCAGCAGCCGCAGTGGGACAGGCCTGGGGGGAGCTTTCTTT
TRBJ2-7 | . | . | TRBV5-8 | CASSLYGELYEQYF | TGTGCCAGCAGCTTATATGGGGAACTCTACGAGCAGTACTTC
TRBJ1-3 | . | many | TRBV12-3/TRBV12-4 | CASSWRSGVGNTIYF | TGTGCCAGCAGTTGGAGGTCAGGGGTTGGAAACACCATATATTTT
TRBJ1-3 | . | few | TRBV4-2 | CASSPGGGAEGNTIYF | TGTGCCAGCAGCCCCGGCGGGGGGGCAGAGGGAAACACCATATATTTT
TRBJ1-5 | . | . | TRBV10-3 | CAISGVELRDSNQPQHF | TGTGCCATCAGCGGGGTCGAGCTCAGGGATAGCAATCAGCCCCAGCATTTT
TRBJ1-6 | . | . | TRBV9 | CASSLLGQDSPLHF | TGTGCCAGCAGCCTCCTGGGACAAGATTCACCCCTCCACTTT
TRBJ1-1 | . | few | TRBV7-6 | CASSLETGTEAFF | TGTGCCAGCAGCTTAGAAACAGGGACTGAAGCTTTCTTT
TRBJ2-5 | . | . | TRBV6-6 | CASRFQGSQETQYF | TGTGCCAGCAGGTTTCAGGGAAGCCAAGAGACCCAGTACTTC
TRBJ2-3 | . | . | TRBV11-2 | CASSLGGATQYF | TGTGCCAGCAGCTTAGGTGGGGCTACGCAGTATTTT
TRBJ2-1 | TRBD2 | few | TRBV5-1 | CASSPEGLAGGARGEQFF | TGCGCCAGCAGCCCCGAGGGACTAGCGGGGGGGGCCCGTGGTGAGCAGTTCTTC
TRBJ1-2 | . | . | TRBV4-1 | CASSHLTSYRSHYGYTF | TGCGCCAGCAGCCACCTAACGTCGTACAGGTCTCACTATGGCTACACCTTC
TRBJ2-7 | . | . | TRBV7-9 | CASSRADLRNEQYF | TGTGCCAGCAGCCGAGCGGATCTACGGAACGAGCAGTACTTC
TRBJ1-2 | . | . | TRBV7-2 | CASSLATGDGYTF | TGTGCCAGCAGCTTAGCGACCGGGGATGGCTACACCTTC
TRBJ2-1 | . | few | TRBV4-3 | CASTIRGVNEQFF | TGCGCCAGCACTATAAGGGGGGTCAATGAGCAGTTCTTC
TRBJ2-1 | TRBD2 | . | TRBV20-1 | CSARPKGLYNEQFF | TGCAGTGCTAGACCGAAGGGACTATACAATGAGCAGTTCTTC
TRBJ2-7 | . | few | TRBV5-4 | CASSLPGPPFEQYF | TGTGCCAGCAGCCTCCCGGGGCCCCCTTTCGAGCAGTACTTC
TRBJ2-3 | TRBD1 | few | TRBV7-3 | CASSLGTGAPDTQYF | TGTGCCAGCAGCTTAGGGACAGGGGCCCCGGATACGCAGTATTTT
TRBJ2-1 | . | few | TRBV12-3/TRBV12-4 | CASSPRGFDEQFF | TGTGCCAGCAGCCCTCGGGGTTTCGATGAGCAGTTCTTC